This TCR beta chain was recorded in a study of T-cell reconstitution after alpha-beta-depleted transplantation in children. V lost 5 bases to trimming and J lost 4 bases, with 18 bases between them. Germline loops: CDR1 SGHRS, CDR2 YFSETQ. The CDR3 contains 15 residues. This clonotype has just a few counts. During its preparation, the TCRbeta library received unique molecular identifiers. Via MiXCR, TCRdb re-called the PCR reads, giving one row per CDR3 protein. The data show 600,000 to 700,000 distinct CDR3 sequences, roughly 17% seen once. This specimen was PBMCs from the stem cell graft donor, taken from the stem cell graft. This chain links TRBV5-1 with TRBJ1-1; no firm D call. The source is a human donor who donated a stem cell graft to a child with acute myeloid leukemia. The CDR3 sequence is CASSSGRLSITEAFF. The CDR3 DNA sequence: TGCGCCAGCAGTTCGGGGAGGCTCTCGATCACTGAAGCTTTCTTT.